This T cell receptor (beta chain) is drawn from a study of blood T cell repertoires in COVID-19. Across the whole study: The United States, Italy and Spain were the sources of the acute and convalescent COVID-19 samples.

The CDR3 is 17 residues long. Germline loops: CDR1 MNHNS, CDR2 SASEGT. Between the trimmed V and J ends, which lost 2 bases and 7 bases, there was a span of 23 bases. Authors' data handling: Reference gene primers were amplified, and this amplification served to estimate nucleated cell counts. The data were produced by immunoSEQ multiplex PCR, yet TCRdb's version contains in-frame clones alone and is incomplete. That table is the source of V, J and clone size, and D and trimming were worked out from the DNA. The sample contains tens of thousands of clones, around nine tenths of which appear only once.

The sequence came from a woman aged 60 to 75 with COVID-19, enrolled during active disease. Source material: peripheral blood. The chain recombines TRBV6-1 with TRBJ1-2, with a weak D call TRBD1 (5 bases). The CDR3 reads CASSERFGQGEASGYTF. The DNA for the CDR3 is TGTGCCAGCAGTGAACGGTTCGGGCAGGGCGAAGCCAGTGGCTACACCTTC.